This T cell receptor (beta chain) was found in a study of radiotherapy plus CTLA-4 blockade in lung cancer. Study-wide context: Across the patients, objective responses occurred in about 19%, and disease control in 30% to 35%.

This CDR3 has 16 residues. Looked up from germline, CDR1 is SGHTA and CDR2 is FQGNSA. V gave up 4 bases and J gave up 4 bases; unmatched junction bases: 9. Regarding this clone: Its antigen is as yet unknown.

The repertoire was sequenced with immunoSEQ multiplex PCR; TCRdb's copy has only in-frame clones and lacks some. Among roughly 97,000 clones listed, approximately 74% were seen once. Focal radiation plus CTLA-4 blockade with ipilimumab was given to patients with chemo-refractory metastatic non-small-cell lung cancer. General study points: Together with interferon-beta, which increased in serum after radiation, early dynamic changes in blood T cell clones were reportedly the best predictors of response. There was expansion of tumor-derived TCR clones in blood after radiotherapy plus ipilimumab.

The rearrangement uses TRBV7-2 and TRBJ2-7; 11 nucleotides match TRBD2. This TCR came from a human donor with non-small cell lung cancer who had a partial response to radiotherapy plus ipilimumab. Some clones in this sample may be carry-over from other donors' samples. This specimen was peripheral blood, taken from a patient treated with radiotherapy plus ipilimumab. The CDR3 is CASSSRTSGGRYEQYF. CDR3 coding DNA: TGTGCCAGCAGCTCCCGAACTAGCGGGGGCCGGTACGAGCAGTACTTC.